The sequence of this T cell receptor beta chain was determined in a study of blood T cells in healthy people across ages. Whole-study findings and limits: Across the age range, TCR beta diversity per million T cells fell in a roughly linear way. Diversity estimates drawn from one million T cells were deemed underestimates.

It was with a sample-barcoded 5' primer and a J-beta primer mix that a second PCR of roughly 7 to 12 cycles was run. CDR3-containing paired-end reads numbered at least 2.5 million in each sample. A single record per CDR3 protein comes from TCRdb applying MiXCR to the 5' RACE reads. Here the sample spans roughly 2 million distinct CDR3 sequences, roughly 49% being singletons. With 1 base removed from V and 8 bases from J, the gap between germline ends came to 14 bases. Germline V gene lookup returns CDR1 LGHDT and CDR2 YNNKEL (reference sequence). The CDR3 is made up of 14 amino acids. Comments on this clonotype: No antigen is known for it.

Russia was home to the donors, healthy Caucasian individuals aged roughly 6 to 90. Sequencing was carried out using blood. This clonotype originated in a woman aged 40 to 50 in good health. The V call is TRBV3-1, the J call TRBJ1-2; a weak D match, TRBD1 (6 bases). The CDR3 coding sequence is TGTGCCAGCAGCCAAGTAAACAGGGAAGACGGCTACACCTTC. The encoded protein is CASSQVNREDGYTF.